This T cell receptor (beta chain) was identified in a study of blood T cells in healthy people across ages (dated by TCRdb to 2015 to 2017). Regarding the research as a whole: In model experiments, roughly one uniquely barcoded TCR beta cDNA molecule per two T cells was captured by template switching. To track age-related changes in TCR beta repertoire diversity, the study relied on deep sequencing normalized with unique cDNA molecular identifiers. Donors were grouped into four age groups: young (average about 15 years), middle-aged (roughly 37), aged (around 66) and long-lived (over 80). To avoid experimental bias, donors of different ages were spread randomly across the sequencing lanes. Two additional independent replicas of 1 million unique cDNA reads from the same blood draw were analyzed for two donors (one aged 18 to 29 and one aged 80 or older).

Library construction relied on 5' RACE. The run used an Illumina HiSeq 2500. A second PCR of roughly 6 to 11 cycles was performed with a sample-barcoded 5' primer and a J-beta primer mix. A unique molecular identifier was introduced onto each TCR beta cDNA molecule by a template-switch 5' adaptor carrying 12 random nucleotides. At least 2.5 million CDR3-containing paired-end reads were obtained from each sample. All of the RNA was converted into first-strand cDNA using the Mint cDNA synthesis kit, with a TRBC-specific oligonucleotide serving as the primer. Following uracil-DNA glycosylase treatment, a first 18-cycle PCR with universal primers M1SS and BC2_uni_R was performed on all cDNA. From the authors' description of their analysis: Normalization of each sample was performed by random selection of 1 million high-quality reads, each carrying a distinct molecular identifier. Instead of being binned into consensus sequences, reads with shared molecular identifiers were discarded. MiTCR, set to a Q25 quality threshold and the strictest error-elimination algorithm, was used for CDR3 identification, clonotype clustering and error correction. A nonparametric unseen species model using Euler transformation provided a lower-bound estimate of total TCR beta diversity. Using fastp trimming at Q25 and MiXCR clonotype assembly, TCRdb reanalyzed the public sequencing data and kept in-frame beta chains. Records with the same CDR3 protein are collapsed into one entry carrying the most frequent genes and DNA. The authors' filters were not applied to this entry. The sample table contains under 2,000,000 distinct CDR3 sequences; only one count was recorded for around half of them. 2% to 2.5% of the sample belongs to the ten largest clones.

Its CDR3 holds 14 amino acids, cysteine through phenylalanine. The kept DNA is CDR3 alone, 42 bases in frame from the first base. V is pared back by 3 bases and J by 4 bases, with 12 bases lying between the germline termini. The germline V gene gives CDR1 as MNHNS and CDR2 as SASEGT. In regard to this clonotype: No cognate antigen has been identified for it. No base quality information exists; no much larger clone differs at one position.

Broader findings and caveats from the paper: Since profiling was done on bulk unsorted PBMCs, naive and antigen-experienced compartments could not be conclusively compared. Estimates of total diversity from one million sequenced T cells were regarded as lower bounds and underestimates. Observed TCR beta diversity per million T cells fell roughly linearly with age, and a significant reduction was already apparent by age around 36. Compared with the aged group, the long-lived group had more naive CD4+ T cells, fewer expanded clones and increased TCR diversity, a pattern suggesting age selection. A strong correlation was found between observed TCR beta diversity and the percentage of naive T cells measured by flow cytometry. Donor CMV infection status was unknown, potentially confounding age-related changes in expanded clonotypes.

Donors were 40 or so systemically healthy Caucasian individuals from Russia aged about 6 to 100 years. Each donor gave roughly 9.5 milliliters of peripheral blood, collected into EDTA-treated Vacutainer tubes. Ficoll-Paque density-gradient centrifugation was used to isolate PBMCs, with at least 7 million per sample. Trizol reagent was used to extract total RNA from PBMCs, with at least 5.5 micrograms per sample. For every donor, flow cytometry on a PBMC aliquot measured the percentage of naive CD45RAhigh/CD27high T cells. This chain joins TRBV6-1 to TRBJ1-2; the D gene is unclear. Sequenced input: blood. The receptor was isolated from a woman in her thirties or forties in good health. Here the CDR3 is given as CASSDRERGYGYTF. The DNA reads as follows: TGTGCCAGCAGTGACCGGGAGCGGGGCTATGGCTACACCTTC.